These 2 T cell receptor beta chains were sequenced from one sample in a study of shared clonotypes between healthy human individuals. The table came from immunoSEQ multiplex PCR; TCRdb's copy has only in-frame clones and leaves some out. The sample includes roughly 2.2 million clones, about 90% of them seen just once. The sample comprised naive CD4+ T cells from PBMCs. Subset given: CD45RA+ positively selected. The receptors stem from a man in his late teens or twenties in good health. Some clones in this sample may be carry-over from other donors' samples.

DNA for the CDR3: TGTGCCAGCAGCTTGGCCAGGACAGGGGGCTCGGGCGGCTACACCTTC. It translates to CASSLARTGGSGGYTF. V and J are TRBV5-4 and TRBJ1-2, with TRBD1 matching over 11 bases. The CDR3 has 16 amino acids. Germline-derived CDR1 and CDR2 are SGHNT and YYREEE (reference sequence). V lost 0 bases, J lost 8 bases, and 9 bases stayed unmatched.

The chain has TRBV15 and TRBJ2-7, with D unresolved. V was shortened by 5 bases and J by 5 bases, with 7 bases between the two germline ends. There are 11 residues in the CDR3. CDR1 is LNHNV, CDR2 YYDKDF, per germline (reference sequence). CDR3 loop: CATSWEDEQYF. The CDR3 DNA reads TGTGCCACCAGCTGGGAAGACGAGCAGTACTTC.